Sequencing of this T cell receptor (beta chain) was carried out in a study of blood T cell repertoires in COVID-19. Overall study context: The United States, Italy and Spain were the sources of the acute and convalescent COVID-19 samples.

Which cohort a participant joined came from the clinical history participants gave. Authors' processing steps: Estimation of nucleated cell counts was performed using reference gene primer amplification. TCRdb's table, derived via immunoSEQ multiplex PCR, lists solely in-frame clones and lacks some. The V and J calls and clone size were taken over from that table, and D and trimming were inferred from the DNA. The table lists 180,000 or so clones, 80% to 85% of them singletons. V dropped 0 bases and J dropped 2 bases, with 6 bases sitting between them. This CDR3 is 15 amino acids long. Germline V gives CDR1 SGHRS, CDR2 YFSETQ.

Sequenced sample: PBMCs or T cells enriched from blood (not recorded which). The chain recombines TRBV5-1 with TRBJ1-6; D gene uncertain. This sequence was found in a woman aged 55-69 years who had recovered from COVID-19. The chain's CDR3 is CASSLANPYNSPLHF. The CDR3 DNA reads TGCGCCAGCAGCTTGGCCAATCCCTATAATTCACCCCTCCACTTT.